This TCR beta chain appears in the sequencing data of a study of blood T cell repertoires in COVID-19. Here immunoSEQ multiplex PCR was the method, and the copy in TCRdb shows in-frame clones only, minus some. The sample shows about 250,000 clones, about 89% of them seen only once. The sample comprised peripheral blood. This sequence was found in a man younger than 40 with acute or convalescent COVID-19.

The DNA for the CDR3 is TGTGCCAGCAGCTTAGTGTCTGCAACTAATGAAAAACTGTTTTTT. As protein: CASSLVSATNEKLFF. This rearrangement joins TRBV11-2 to TRBJ1-4, with D uncertain. CDR3 length: 15 residues. From germline, CDR1 is SGHAT and CDR2 FQNNGV. V was pared by 1 base and J by 0 bases, with 6 bases between. Filled out from reference TRBV11-2 and TRBJ1-4, the complete variable domain reads EAGVAQSPRYKIIEKRQSVAFWCNPISGHATLYWYQQILGQGPKLLIQFQNNGVVDDSQLPKDRFSAERLKGVDSTLKIQPAKLEDSAVYLCASSLVSATNEKLFFGSGTQLSVL.